Below are 24 T cell receptor beta chains sequenced from a single sample in a study of blood T cell repertoires in COVID-19. Profiled with immunoSEQ multiplex PCR; TCRdb holds only in-frame clones, not every one. The data hold more than 150,000 clones, with 75% to 80% observed a single time. The material sequenced was peripheral blood. The origin of the receptors is a woman at least 80 years old with acute or convalescent COVID-19.

The rearrangement uses TRBV3-1 (or the pseudogene TRBV3-2) and TRBJ2-2, with D uncertain. The V and J ends lost 5 bases and 6 bases respectively, with 13 bases between them. Germline CDR1 reads LGHDT; CDR2 reads YNNKEL (reference sequence). The CDR3 spans 14 residues. CDR3 region: CASSGTGEAGELFF. The CDR3, as DNA: TGTGCCAGCAGCGGAACCGGAGAAGCCGGGGAGCTGTTTTTT.

The chain combines TRBV12-3 or TRBV12-4 with TRBJ2-1; D might be TRBD1 (6 bases). The V and J ends lost 7 bases and 5 bases respectively, with 12 bases between them. The CDR3 is 13 amino acids. The CDR3 protein is CASTGTYNNEQFF. DNA of the CDR3: TGTGCCAGCACTGGGACATACAACAATGAGCAGTTCTTC.

The chain carries TRBV6-2 or TRBV6-3 and TRBJ2-5; 7 bases match TRBD2. CDR1 and CDR2 from the germline V gene are MNHEY and SVGEGT. The length of the CDR3 is 14 residues. Unmatched junction bases numbered 9, after V lost 6 bases and J lost 5 bases. DNA of the CDR3: TGTGCCAGCAGCCCGGGAGGTTCCCGCGAGACCCAGTACTTC. Its translation: CASSPGGSRETQYF.

The chain carries TRBV18 and TRBJ2-7; a possible D gene is TRBD2 (6 bases). The germline V and J ends were trimmed by 4 bases and 2 bases, with 15 bases remaining between them. Germline CDR1 KGHSH, CDR2 LQKENI. The CDR3 length is 15 residues. The CDR3 DNA reads TGTGCCAGCTCACGTTCTGCTAGCGCTACCTACGAGCAGTACTTC. Translation gives CASSRSASATYEQYF.

V is TRBV19 and J is TRBJ2-2; 7 nucleotides align to TRBD1. The CDR3 contains 15 residues. Trimming at V came to 5 bases and at J to 2 bases, leaving 5 bases not matched to a gene. In germline, CDR1 is LNHDA, CDR2 SQIVND (reference sequence). CDR3 nucleotide sequence: TGTGCCAGTAGTGTAAGGGGGCTTAACACCGGGGAGCTGTTTTTT. Translating gives CASSVRGLNTGELFF.

The chain combines TRBV18 with TRBJ2-7; D ambiguous. The CDR3 totals 14 residues. The germline V and J ends were trimmed by 0 bases and 2 bases, with 8 bases remaining between them. Germline CDR1 KGHSH, CDR2 LQKENI. CDR3 nucleotide sequence: TGTGCCAGCTCACCACCTTCTAGTCCCTACGAGCAGTACTTC. Encoded protein: CASSPPSSPYEQYF.

The chain recombines TRBV3-1 (or the pseudogene TRBV3-2) with TRBJ2-7; D may be TRBD2 (7 bases). V was trimmed by 0 bases and J by 0 bases, leaving 12 bases between them. Germline V CDR1 and CDR2: LGHDT, YNNKEL (reference sequence). This CDR3 comprises 16 residues. The DNA of the CDR3 is TGTGCCAGCAGCCAAGAGCCGGGGGGCCCCTCCTACGAGCAGTACTTC. Translating it yields CASSQEPGGPSYEQYF.

V is TRBV2 and J is TRBJ1-3, with 7 bases that match TRBD1. Germline CDR1 and CDR2: SNHLY and FYNNEI. The CDR3 has 16 residues. V gave up 5 bases and J gave up 0 bases; unmatched junction bases: 7. The CDR3 DNA reads as TGTGCCAGCAGTCTACAGGGGATTAGCTCTGGAAACACCATATATTTT. Its protein is CASSLQGISSGNTIYF.

The chain carries TRBV20-1 and TRBJ2-5, with D maybe TRBD2 (5 bases). Germline V gene sequence: CDR1 DFQATT, CDR2 SNEGSKA (reference sequence). The CDR3 length is 11 residues. The V end lost 5 bases, the J end lost 4 bases, and 8 bases lay between the germline ends. The CDR3 region is CSADAGETQYF. In nucleotides, the CDR3 is TGCAGTGCTGACGCGGGAGAGACCCAGTACTTC.

V gene TRBV9 combines with J gene TRBJ1-1; D perhaps matches TRBD1 (6 bases). Germline values: CDR1 SGDLS, CDR2 YYNGEE. This CDR3 region has 15 residues. V lost 0 bases, J lost 5 bases, and 14 bases lay in between. CDR3 DNA sequence: TGTGCCAGCAGCGTAGAGTACTGGGGGCAAACTGAAGCTTTCTTT. Translated, it gives CASSVEYWGQTEAFF.

The chain links TRBV3-1 (or the pseudogene TRBV3-2) to TRBJ1-4; 10 bases match TRBD1. Germline V gene lookup returns CDR1 LGHDT and CDR2 YNNKEL (reference sequence). The CDR3 is 15 residues long. With V trimmed by 4 bases and J by 9 bases, 8 bases remained unmatched. CDR3 loop: CASSPMDRGLKKLFF. CDR3 nucleotide sequence: TGTGCCAGCAGCCCCATGGACAGGGGGTTGAAAAAACTGTTTTTT.

V usage is TRBV5-6 and J usage is TRBJ2-3; 8 bases fit TRBD1. V shed 5 bases and J 1 base; nucleotides not matched to a gene: 0. The germline V gene encodes CDR1 SGHDT and CDR2 YYEEEE. The CDR3 totals 13 residues. CDR3 coding DNA: TGTGCCAGCAGGGGACAGGGCACAGATACGCAGTATTTT. Its translation is CASRGQGTDTQYF. Combining the CDR3 with reference TRBV5-6 and TRBJ2-3 gives the whole variable domain DAGVTQSPTHLIKTRGQQVTLRCSPKSGHDTVSWYQQALGQGPQFIFQYYEEEERQRGNFPDRFSGHQFPNYSSELNVNALLLGDSALYLCASRGQGTDTQYFGPGTRLTVL.

The genes are TRBV19 and TRBJ2-3, with a weak D call TRBD2 (6 bases). V lost 3 bases to trimming and J lost 0 bases, with 16 bases between them. There are 17 residues in the CDR3. Germline V CDR1 and CDR2: LNHDA, SQIVND (reference sequence). CDR3 region: CASSIRSGSTSTDTQYF. The CDR3 region has the DNA TGTGCCAGTAGTATTAGGAGCGGGTCTACTAGCACAGATACGCAGTATTTT.

This clone was observed a single time. J is TRBJ2-1 and V is TRBV5-1, with D tentatively TRBD2 (5 bases). This CDR3 comprises 13 residues. Looked up from germline, CDR1 is SGHRS and CDR2 is YFSETQ. V was shortened by 0 bases and J by 9 bases, with 10 bases between the two germline ends. This chain's CDR3 is CASSLVGVGEQFF. CDR3 DNA: TGCGCCAGCAGCTTGGTCGGGGTCGGTGAGCAGTTCTTC.

This clone showed up just a few times. The rearrangement joins TRBV3-1 (or the pseudogene TRBV3-2) to TRBJ2-1; the match to TRBD1 covers 9 bases. The germline CDR1 and CDR2 sequences are LGHDT and YNNKEL (reference sequence). This CDR3 contains 12 residues. J was trimmed by 8 bases and V by 7 bases; bases with no gene match: 3. The CDR3 DNA is TGTGCCAGCAAGGACAGGGGCGATGAGCAGTTCTTC. It encodes CASKDRGDEQFF.

The rearrangement joins TRBV6-2 or TRBV6-3 to TRBJ1-1; TRBD1 is a possible D gene (6 bases). The CDR3 extends over 17 amino acids. Germline CDR1 reads MNHEY; CDR2 reads SVGEGT. V lost 6 bases to trimming and J lost 2 bases, with 22 bases between them. This chain's CDR3 is CASSRQALPSYNTEAFF. CDR3 nucleotide sequence: TGTGCCAGCAGCCGACAGGCGCTCCCCTCTTACAACACTGAAGCTTTCTTT.

The V call is TRBV7-9, the J call TRBJ2-1; TRBD2 aligns across 10 bases. This CDR3 contains 15 residues. With V trimmed by 2 bases and J by 5 bases, 3 bases remained unmatched. Germline lookup yields CDR1 SEHNR and CDR2 FQNEAQ (reference sequence). CDR3 amino acids: CASSLRGTSDNEQFF. The CDR3 DNA reads TGTGCCAGCAGCTTACGTGGGACTAGCGACAATGAGCAGTTCTTC.

The rearrangement uses TRBV11-2 and TRBJ2-2, with TRBD2 matching over 9 bases. The CDR3 contains 15 residues. The germline CDR1 and CDR2 sequences are SGHAT and FQNNGV. J lost 5 bases, V lost 5 bases, and 6 bases had no gene match. CDR3 residues: CASSLNAGGTGELFF. Here the CDR3 DNA reads TGTGCCAGCAGCCTTAACGCGGGAGGGACCGGGGAGCTGTTTTTT.

This clone was seen a few times. The chain uses TRBV11-2 and TRBJ1-2, with 9 positions matching TRBD1. Germline V gives CDR1 SGHAT, CDR2 FQNNGV. J was trimmed by 8 bases and V by 5 bases; bases with no gene match: 6. CDR3 length: 13 amino acids. The CDR3: CASSPGQGYGYTF. The CDR3, as DNA: TGTGCCAGCAGCCCGGGACAGGGTTACGGCTACACCTTC.

This clone appeared a single time. This chain uses TRBV5-1 with TRBJ1-1, with 9 bases matching TRBD1. Germline CDR1 reads SGHRS; CDR2 reads YFSETQ. The CDR3 runs 15 residues. The J segment lost 0 bases and the V segment lost 4 bases, leaving 4 bases of the junction unmatched. The CDR3 protein is CASSAGTGMNTEAFF. The CDR3 DNA is TGCGCCAGCAGCGCCGGGACAGGGATGAACACTGAAGCTTTCTTT.

This chain uses TRBV19 with TRBJ2-1; D is ambiguous. CDR1 is LNHDA and CDR2 is SQIVND in the germline V gene (reference sequence). The germline V and J ends were trimmed by 5 bases and 5 bases, with 4 bases remaining between them. The CDR3 has 11 amino acids. For the CDR3, the DNA is TGTGCCAGTAGTTACAACAATGAGCAGTTCTTC. It specifies CASSYNNEQFF.

The chain employs TRBV10-1 and TRBJ2-5, with TRBD1 as a possible D gene (6 bases). This CDR3 comprises 15 residues. Germline values: CDR1 WNHNN, CDR2 SYGVQD (reference sequence). V lost 0 bases to trimming and J lost 4 bases, with 12 bases between them. This CDR3 reads CASSESPGQRETQYF. CDR3 DNA sequence: TGCGCCAGCAGTGAGTCACCGGGACAAAGAGAGACCCAGTACTTC.

The chain has TRBV3-1 (or the pseudogene TRBV3-2) and TRBJ1-5; possibly TRBD1 for D (6 bases). Germline lookup yields CDR1 LGHDT and CDR2 YNNKEL (reference sequence). V was shortened by 6 bases and J by 0 bases, with 9 bases between the two germline ends. The CDR3 runs 14 residues. Here the CDR3 reads CASSRQASNQPQHF. The CDR3 nucleotides read TGTGCCAGCAGTCGACAGGCTAGCAATCAGCCCCAGCATTTT.

The chain joins TRBV19 to TRBJ1-1; perhaps TRBD1 as D (5 bases). In germline, CDR1 is LNHDA, CDR2 SQIVND (reference sequence). This CDR3 spans 13 amino acids. With 6 bases removed from V and 0 bases from J, the gap between germline ends came to 8 bases. CDR3 DNA sequence: TGTGCCAGTAGAAGACAGTTGAACACTGAAGCTTTCTTT. This gives the protein CASRRQLNTEAFF. The whole variable domain, filled in from reference TRBV19 and TRBJ1-1, reads DGGITQSPKYLFRKEGQNVTLSCEQNLNHDAMYWYRQDPGQGLRLIYYSQIVNDFQKGDIAEGYSVSREKKESFPLTVTSAQKNPTAFYLCASRRQLNTEAFFGQGTRLTVV.